The text below deals with one TCR beta chain. The antigen is not known. The data were obtained in a study of shared clonotypes between healthy human individuals. Study-level findings and limits: When compared with the clonotypes that were shared by all four sorted-subset donors, the non-shared clonotypes turned out to have lower generation probabilities. How much donors shared clonotypes was expected to be affected by sequencing depth.

V shed 0 bases and J shed 4 bases, with 13 bases lying between them. CDR1 is SGHRS, CDR2 YFSETQ, per germline. The CDR3 consists of 15 residues. This table comes from immunoSEQ multiplex PCR, and its TCRdb copy is limited to in-frame clones, with some not included. The table records about 520,000 clones, more than 95% of them present only once. The sequenced material came from naive CD4+ T cells sorted from blood. Subset in this sample: CD45RA+ positively selected. The receptor's source is a woman in her twenties or thirties in good health. The chain is built from TRBV5-1 and TRBJ1-2; possible D gene TRBD1, 5 bases. Written as DNA, the CDR3 is TGCGCCAGCAGCTTGGCCAACAGCGGGGCCTATGGCTACACCTTC. This gives the protein CASSLANSGAYGYTF.